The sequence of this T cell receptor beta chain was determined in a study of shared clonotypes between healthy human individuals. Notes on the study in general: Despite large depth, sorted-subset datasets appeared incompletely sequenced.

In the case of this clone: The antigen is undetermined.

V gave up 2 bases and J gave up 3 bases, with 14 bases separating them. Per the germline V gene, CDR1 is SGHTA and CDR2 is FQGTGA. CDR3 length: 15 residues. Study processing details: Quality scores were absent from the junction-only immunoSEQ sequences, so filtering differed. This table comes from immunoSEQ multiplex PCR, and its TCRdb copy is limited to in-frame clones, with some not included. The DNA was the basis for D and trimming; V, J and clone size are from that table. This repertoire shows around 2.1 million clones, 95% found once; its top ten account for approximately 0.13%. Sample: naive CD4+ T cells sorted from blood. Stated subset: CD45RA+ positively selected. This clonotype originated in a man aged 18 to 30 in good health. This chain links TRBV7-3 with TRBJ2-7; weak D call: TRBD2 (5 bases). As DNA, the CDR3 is TGTGCCAGCAGCTTATCCCGGACTGGGAACTACGAGCAGTACTTC. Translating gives CASSLSRTGNYEQYF.